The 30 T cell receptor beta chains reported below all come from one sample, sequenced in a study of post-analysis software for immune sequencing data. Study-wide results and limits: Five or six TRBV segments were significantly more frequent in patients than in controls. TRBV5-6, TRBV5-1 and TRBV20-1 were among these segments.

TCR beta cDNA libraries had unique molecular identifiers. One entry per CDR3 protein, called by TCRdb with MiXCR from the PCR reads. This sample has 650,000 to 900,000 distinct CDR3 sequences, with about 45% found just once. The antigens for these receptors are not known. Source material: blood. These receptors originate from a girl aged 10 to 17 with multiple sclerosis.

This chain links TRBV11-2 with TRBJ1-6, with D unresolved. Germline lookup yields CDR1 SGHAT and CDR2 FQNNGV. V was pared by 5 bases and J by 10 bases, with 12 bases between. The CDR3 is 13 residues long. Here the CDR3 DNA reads TGTGCCAGCAGCCAGTTCCGGGGATCACCCCTCCACTTT. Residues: CASSQFRGSPLHF.

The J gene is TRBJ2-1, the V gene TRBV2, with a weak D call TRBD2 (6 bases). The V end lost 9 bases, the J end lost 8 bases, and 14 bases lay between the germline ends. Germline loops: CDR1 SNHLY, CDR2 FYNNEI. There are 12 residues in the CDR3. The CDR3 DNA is TGTGCCAGGGGAGGTGCTCGGTATGAGCAGTTCTTC. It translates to CARGGARYEQFF.

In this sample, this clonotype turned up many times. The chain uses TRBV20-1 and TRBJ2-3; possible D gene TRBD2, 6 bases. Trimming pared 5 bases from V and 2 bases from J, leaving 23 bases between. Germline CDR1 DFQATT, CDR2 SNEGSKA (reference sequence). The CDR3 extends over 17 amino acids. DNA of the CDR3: TGCAGTGCTCCCCGGACTCGGCGGGATATCGCCACAGATACGCAGTATTTT. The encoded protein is CSAPRTRRDIATDTQYF.

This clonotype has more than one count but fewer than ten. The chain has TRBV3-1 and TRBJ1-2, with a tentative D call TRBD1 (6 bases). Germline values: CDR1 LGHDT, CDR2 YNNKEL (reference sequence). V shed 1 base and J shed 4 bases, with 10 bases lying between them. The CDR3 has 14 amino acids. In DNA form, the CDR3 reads TGTGCCAGCAGCCAAGTAGGGGGTCTCTATGGCTACACCTTC. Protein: CASSQVGGLYGYTF.

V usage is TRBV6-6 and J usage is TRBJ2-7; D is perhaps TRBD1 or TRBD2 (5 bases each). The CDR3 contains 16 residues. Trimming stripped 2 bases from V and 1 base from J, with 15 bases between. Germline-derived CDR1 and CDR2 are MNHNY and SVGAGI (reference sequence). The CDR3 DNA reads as TGTGCCAGCAGTTACGGAGGCAGGGCACTATCCTACGAGCAGTACTTC. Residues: CASSYGGRALSYEQYF.

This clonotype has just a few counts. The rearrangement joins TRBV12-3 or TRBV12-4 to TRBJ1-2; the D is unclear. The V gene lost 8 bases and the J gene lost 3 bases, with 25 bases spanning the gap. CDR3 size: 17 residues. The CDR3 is CASYPHREAATYYGYTF. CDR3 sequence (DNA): TGTGCCAGCTACCCCCATAGGGAGGCCGCAACCTACTATGGCTACACCTTC.

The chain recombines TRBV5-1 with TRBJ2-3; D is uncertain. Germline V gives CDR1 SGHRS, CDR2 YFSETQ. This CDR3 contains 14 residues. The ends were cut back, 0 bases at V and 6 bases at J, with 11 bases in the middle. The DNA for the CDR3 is TGCGCCAGCAGCTTGGATGCAAGCTCCGATACGCAGTATTTT. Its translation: CASSLDASSDTQYF.

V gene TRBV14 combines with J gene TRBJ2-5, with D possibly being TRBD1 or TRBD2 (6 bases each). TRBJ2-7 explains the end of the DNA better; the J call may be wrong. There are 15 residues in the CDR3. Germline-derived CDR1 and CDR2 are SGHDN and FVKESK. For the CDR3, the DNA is TGTGCCAGCAGCCCTAGACTAGAAGGGGGATACGAGCAGTACTTC. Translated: CASSPRLEGGYEQYF.

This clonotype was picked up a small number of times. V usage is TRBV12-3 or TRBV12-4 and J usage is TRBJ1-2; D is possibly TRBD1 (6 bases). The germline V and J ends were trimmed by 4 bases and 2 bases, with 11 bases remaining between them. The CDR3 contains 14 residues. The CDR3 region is CASSYNTGNYGYTF. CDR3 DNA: TGTGCCAGCAGTTATAACACAGGGAACTATGGCTACACCTTC.

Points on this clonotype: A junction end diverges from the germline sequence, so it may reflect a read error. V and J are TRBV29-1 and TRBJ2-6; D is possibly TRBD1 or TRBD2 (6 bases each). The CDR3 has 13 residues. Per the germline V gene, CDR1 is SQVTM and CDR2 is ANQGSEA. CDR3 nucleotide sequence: TGCAGCGTTACAGGGACTGGGACCAACGTCCTGACTTTC. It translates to CSVTGTGTNVLTF.

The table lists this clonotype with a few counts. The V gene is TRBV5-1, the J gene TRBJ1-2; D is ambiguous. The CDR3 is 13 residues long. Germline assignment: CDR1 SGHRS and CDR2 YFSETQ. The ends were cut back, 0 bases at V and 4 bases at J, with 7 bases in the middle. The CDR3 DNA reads TGCGCCAGCAGCTTGGAGGGATTCTATGGCTACACCTTC. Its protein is CASSLEGFYGYTF.

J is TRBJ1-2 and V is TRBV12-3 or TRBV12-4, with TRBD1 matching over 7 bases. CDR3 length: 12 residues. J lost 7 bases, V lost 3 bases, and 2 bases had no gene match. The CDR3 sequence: CASSFAGGGYTF. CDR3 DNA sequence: TGTGCCAGCAGTTTTGCAGGGGGTGGCTACACCTTC.

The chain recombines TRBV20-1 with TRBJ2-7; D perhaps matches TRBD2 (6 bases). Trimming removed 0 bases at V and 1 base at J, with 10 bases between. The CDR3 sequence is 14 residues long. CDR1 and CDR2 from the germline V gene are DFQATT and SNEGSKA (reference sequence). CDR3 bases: TGCAGTGCTAGAGAGCTAGCGAAGTCCTACGAGCAGTACTTC. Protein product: CSARELAKSYEQYF.

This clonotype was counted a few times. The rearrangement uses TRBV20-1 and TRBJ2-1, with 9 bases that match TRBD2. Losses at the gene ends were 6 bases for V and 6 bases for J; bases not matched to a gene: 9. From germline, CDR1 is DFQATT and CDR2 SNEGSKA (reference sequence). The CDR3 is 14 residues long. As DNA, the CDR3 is TGCAGTGCCCAATCTAGCGGGATTGGCAATGAGCAGTTCTTC. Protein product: CSAQSSGIGNEQFF.

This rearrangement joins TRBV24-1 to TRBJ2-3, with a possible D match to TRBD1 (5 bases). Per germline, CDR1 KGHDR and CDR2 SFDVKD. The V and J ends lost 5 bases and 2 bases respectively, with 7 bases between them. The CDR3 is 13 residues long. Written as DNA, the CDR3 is TGTGCCACCAGTGGCAGGGCCACAGATACGCAGTATTTT. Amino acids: CATSGRATDTQYF.

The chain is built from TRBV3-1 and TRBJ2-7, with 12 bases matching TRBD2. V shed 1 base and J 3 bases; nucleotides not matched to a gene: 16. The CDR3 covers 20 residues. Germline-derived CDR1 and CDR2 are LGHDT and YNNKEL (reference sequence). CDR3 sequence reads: CASSQGLAGGPSPPSYEQYF. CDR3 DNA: TGTGCCAGCAGCCAAGGGCTAGCGGGAGGGCCGAGCCCGCCCAGCTACGAGCAGTACTTC.

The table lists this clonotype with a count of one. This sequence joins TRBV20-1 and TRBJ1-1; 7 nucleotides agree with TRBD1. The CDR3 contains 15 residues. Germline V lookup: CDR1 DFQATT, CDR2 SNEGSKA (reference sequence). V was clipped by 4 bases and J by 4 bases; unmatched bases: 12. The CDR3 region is CSAIHRGAWATEAFF. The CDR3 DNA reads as TGCAGTGCTATACACAGGGGCGCGTGGGCCACTGAAGCTTTCTTT.

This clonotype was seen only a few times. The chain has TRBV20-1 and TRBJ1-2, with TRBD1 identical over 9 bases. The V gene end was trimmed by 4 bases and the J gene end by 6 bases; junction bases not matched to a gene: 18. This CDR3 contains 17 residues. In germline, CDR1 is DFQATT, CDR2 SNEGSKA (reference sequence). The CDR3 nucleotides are TGCAGTGCTAACGTTAGGGGACAGGGAGCGGATGGCGATGGCTACACCTTC. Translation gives CSANVRGQGADGDGYTF.

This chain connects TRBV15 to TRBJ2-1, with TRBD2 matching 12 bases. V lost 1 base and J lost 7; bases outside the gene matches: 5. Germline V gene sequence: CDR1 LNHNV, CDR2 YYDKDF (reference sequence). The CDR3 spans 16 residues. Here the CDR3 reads CATSRVSSGRENEQFF. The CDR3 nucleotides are TGTGCCACCAGCAGAGTGTCTAGCGGGAGGGAAAATGAGCAGTTCTTC.

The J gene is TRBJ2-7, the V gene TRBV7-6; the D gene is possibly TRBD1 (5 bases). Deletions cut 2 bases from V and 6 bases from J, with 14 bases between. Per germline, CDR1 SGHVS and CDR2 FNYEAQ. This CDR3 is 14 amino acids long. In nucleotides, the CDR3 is TGTGCCAGCAGCTTAAGGCGACAGCCGGGCGAGCAGTACTTC. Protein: CASSLRRQPGEQYF.

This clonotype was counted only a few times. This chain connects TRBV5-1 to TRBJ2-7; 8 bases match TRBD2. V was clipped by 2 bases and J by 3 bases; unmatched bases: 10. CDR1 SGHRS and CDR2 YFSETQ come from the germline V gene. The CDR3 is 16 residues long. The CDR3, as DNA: TGCGCCAGCAGCTTTGTGGCACCAGCGGGAGTCTACGAGCAGTACTTC. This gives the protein CASSFVAPAGVYEQYF. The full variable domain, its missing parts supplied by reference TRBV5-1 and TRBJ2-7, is KAGVTQTPRYLIKTRGQQVTLSCSPISGHRSVSWYQQTPGQGLQFLFEYFSETQRNKGNFPGRFSGRQFSNSRSEMNVSTLELGDSALYLCASSFVAPAGVYEQYFGPGTRLTVT.

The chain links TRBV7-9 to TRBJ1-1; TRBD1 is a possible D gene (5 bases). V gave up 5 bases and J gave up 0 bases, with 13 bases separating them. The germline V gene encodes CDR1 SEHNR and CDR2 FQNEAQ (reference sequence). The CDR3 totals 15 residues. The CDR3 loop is CASSPPGLLNTEAFF. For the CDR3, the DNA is TGTGCCAGCAGCCCTCCGGGACTCCTGAACACTGAAGCTTTCTTT. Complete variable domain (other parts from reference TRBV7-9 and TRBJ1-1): DTGVSQNPRHKITKRGQNVTFRCDPISEHNRLYWYRQTLGQGPEFLTYFQNEAQLEKSRLLSDRFSAERPKGSFSTLEIQRTEQGDSAMYLCASSPPGLLNTEAFFGQGTRLTVV.

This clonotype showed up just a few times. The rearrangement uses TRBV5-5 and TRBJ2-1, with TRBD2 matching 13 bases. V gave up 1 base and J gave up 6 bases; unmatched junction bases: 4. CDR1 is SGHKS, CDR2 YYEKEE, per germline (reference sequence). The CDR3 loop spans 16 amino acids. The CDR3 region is CASSLLGLAGTNEQFF. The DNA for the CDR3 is TGTGCCAGCAGCTTGTTGGGACTAGCGGGAACCAATGAGCAGTTCTTC.

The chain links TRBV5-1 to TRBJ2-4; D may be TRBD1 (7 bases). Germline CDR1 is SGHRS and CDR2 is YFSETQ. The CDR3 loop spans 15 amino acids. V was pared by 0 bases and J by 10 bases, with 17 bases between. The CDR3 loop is CASSLDGRGESIQYF. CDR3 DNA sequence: TGCGCCAGCAGCTTGGACGGCAGGGGGGAATCTATTCAGTACTTC.

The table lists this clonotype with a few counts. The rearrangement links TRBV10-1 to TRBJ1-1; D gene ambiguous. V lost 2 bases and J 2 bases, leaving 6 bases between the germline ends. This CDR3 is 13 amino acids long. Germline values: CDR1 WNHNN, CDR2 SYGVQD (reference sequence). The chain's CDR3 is CASSEEVNTEAFF. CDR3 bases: TGCGCCAGCAGTGAGGAGGTAAACACTGAAGCTTTCTTT.

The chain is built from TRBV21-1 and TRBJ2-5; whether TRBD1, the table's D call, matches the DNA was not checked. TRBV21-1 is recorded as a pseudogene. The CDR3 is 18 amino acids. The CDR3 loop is CASSKGARSGESEETQYF. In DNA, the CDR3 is TGTGCCAGCAGCAAGGGTGCGCGTTCGGGGGAATCCGAGGAGACCCAGTACTTC.

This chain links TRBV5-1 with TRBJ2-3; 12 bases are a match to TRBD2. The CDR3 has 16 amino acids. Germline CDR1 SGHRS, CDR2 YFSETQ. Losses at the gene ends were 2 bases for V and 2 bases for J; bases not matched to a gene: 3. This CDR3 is CASSFWTSGDTDTQYF. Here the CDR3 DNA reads TGCGCCAGCAGCTTCTGGACTAGCGGGGACACAGATACGCAGTATTTT.

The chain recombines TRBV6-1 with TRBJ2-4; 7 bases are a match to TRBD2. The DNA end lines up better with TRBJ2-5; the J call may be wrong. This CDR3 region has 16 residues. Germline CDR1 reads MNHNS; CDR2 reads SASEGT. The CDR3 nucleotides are TGTGCCAGCAGTGAATGGGCAGGGAGGGCCCAAGAGACCCAGTACTTC. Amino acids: CASSEWAGRAQETQYF.

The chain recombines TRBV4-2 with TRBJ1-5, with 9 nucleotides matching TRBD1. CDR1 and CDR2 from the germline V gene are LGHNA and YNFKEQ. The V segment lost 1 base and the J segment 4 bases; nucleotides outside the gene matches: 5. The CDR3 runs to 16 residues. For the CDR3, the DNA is TGTGCCAGCAGCCAAGTCGGAGGGACAGGGAATCAGCCCCAGCATTTT. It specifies CASSQVGGTGNQPQHF.

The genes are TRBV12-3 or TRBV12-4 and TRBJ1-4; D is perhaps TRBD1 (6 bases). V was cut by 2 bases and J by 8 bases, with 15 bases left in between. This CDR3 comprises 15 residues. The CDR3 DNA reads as TGTGCCAGCAGTTTATTGGGGCAGGGGCTAGAAAAACTGTTTTTT. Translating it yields CASSLLGQGLEKLFF.